This T cell receptor beta chain was found in a study of PD-1 blockade in mismatch repair-deficient tumors. About the research overall: All were previously treated, progressing patients with 12 mismatch repair-deficient cancer types. Study outcomes and limitations: After pembrolizumab, tumor-resident clones rose rapidly, then generally contracted before radiologic responses.

Every patient had mismatch repair deficiency by PCR or immunohistochemistry. TCR sequencing covered a few patients who responded to pembrolizumab. Repertoires were generated with immunoSEQ multiplex PCR, while TCRdb's copy carries only in-frame clones and drops some. The sample includes 40,000 to 60,000 clones, over 70% of them seen just once. This clone showed up just a few times. Its matching antigen is unknown. Germline-derived CDR1 and CDR2 are KGHSH and LQKENI. Germline trimming cut 4 bases from V and 5 bases from J; bases unmatched to any gene: 20. The CDR3 has 19 amino acids. The chain combines TRBV18 with TRBJ2-5, with 9 nucleotides matching TRBD2. This TCR came from an adult with mismatch repair-deficient cancer. Sequenced material: peripheral blood, taken approximately 20 weeks after starting pembrolizumab. Here the CDR3 reads CASSRDPALGSGRAETQYF. The CDR3 nucleotides read TGTGCCAGCTCACGTGATCCGGCCTTGGGTAGCGGGAGAGCCGAGACCCAGTACTTC. Full variable domain (remainder filled in from reference TRBV18 and TRBJ2-5): NAGVMQNPRHLVRRRGQEARLRCSPMKGHSHVYWYRQLPEEGLKFMVYLQKENIIDESGMPKERFSAEFPKEGPSILRIQQVVRGDSAAYFCASSRDPALGSGRAETQYFGPGTRLLVL.